The subject of this entry is one TCR beta chain. Its specificity is not known. The sample belongs to a study of T cell responses to AZD1222 COVID-19 vaccine. Overall study findings and caveats: Reportedly, nearly half the spike-specific TCRs target unmutated variant regions. Regions 160-218 and 743-854 held dominance among vaccine-associated CD4 TCRs, which spanned spike. Only a handful of individuals given AZD1222 were seropositive at baseline.

CDR3 length: 15 residues. J gave up 3 bases and V 0 bases, and 5 bases lay outside the gene matches. The germline V gene encodes CDR1 MNHEY and CDR2 SMNVEV (reference sequence). Clones were read by immunoSEQ multiplex PCR, and TCRdb kept only the in-frame ones, dropping some. The profile covers 160,000 or so clones, with 91% appearing a single time and approximately 4.4% taken by the ten largest. This rearrangement joins TRBV27 to TRBJ2-7, with 7 nucleotides matching TRBD1. Material: peripheral blood, obtained on day 0 of AZD1222 vaccination. This sequence originates from an adult in good health. This CDR3 is CASSLSLQGRYEQYF. CDR3 DNA sequence: TGTGCCAGCAGTTTATCCTTACAGGGGCGCTACGAGCAGTACTTC.